This T cell receptor beta chain was profiled in a study of spatial heterogeneity in lung cancer. For the study at large: Sequences of the beta chain were consistently detected in greater numbers than alpha-chain sequences.

Specified time point: sample taken at primary tumor resection. Unsorted samples of tumor, nontumor lung or frozen PBMC had their whole RNA sequenced. This clonotype was counted ten times or more. From the 5' RACE reads, TCRdb called clonotypes with MiXCR, one entry per CDR3 protein. The sample lists around 5,000 distinct CDR3 sequences, around 3.2% seen once, with approximately 24% in the top ten. The TCR originated in a male donor with early-stage non-small cell lung cancer. The material sequenced was normal lung tissue next to the tumor, taken at surgery.

For the CDR3, the DNA is TGCGCCAGCAGCGATGGGACAGGGGGCCGCCCCCAGCATTTT. Residues: CASSDGTGGRPQHF. This rearrangement joins TRBV5-1 to TRBJ1-5; 12 bases match TRBD1. The CDR3 totals 14 residues. Germline CDR1 and CDR2: SGHRS and YFSETQ. With 4 bases clipped from V and 10 bases from J, the junction kept 6 bases outside the gene matches.